Each of the 16 T cell receptor beta chains below was sequenced from the same sample in a study of identical twins. TCRdb re-called the 5' RACE reads with MiXCR, one entry per CDR3 protein. The data show under 900,000 distinct CDR3 sequences, roughly 20% seen once. The data were also submitted as part of a second study, on T cells expressing NK-cell markers.

Sequencing was done on a sample of PBMCs. The receptors were gathered from a woman aged 18-29 years in good health.

This clonotype was detected many times. The chain couples TRBV27 to TRBJ2-5; perhaps TRBD2 as D (5 bases). CDR3 length equals 13 residues. CDR1 MNHEY and CDR2 SMNVEV come from the germline V gene (reference sequence). The V end was cut by 9 bases, the J end by 7 bases, with 18 bases between. CDR3 in amino acids: CASRPMDLGTQYF. The CDR3 region has the DNA TGTGCCAGTAGACCCATGGACTTGGGGACCCAGTACTTC.

Here the CDR3 DNA reads TGTGCCAGCTCACCATTTGCGCGGGAGCGAGAGACCCAGTACTTC. It translates to CASSPFARERETQYF. The chain carries TRBV18 and TRBJ2-5, with 7 bases matching TRBD2. With V trimmed by 2 bases and J by 4 bases, 7 bases remained unmatched. This CDR3 is built from 15 residues. CDR1 KGHSH and CDR2 LQKENI come from the germline V gene.

This clonotype was observed a few times. The chain couples TRBV9 to TRBJ2-7; tentative D call: TRBD1 (6 bases). From germline, CDR1 is SGDLS and CDR2 YYNGEE. The CDR3 has 15 residues. V was shortened by 3 bases and J by 2 bases, with 15 bases between the two germline ends. This CDR3 reads CASSARTGSPYEQYF. The CDR3 bases are TGTGCCAGCAGCGCAAGAACAGGGTCCCCCTACGAGCAGTACTTC.

This chain links TRBV7-9 with TRBJ2-4; 9 nucleotides agree with TRBD1. The ends lost 5 bases at V and 6 bases at J; junction bases unmatched: 5. This CDR3 comprises 14 residues. Germline CDR1 is SEHNR and CDR2 is FQNEAQ (reference sequence). CDR3 DNA sequence: TGTGCCAGCAGCACGGGACAGGGAATAAACATTCAGTACTTC. Translating gives CASSTGQGINIQYF.

The chain employs TRBV20-1 and TRBJ2-3; 7 positions agree with TRBD1. The CDR3 loop spans 13 amino acids. Germline V lookup: CDR1 DFQATT, CDR2 SNEGSKA (reference sequence). Unmatched junction bases numbered 6, after V lost 5 bases and J lost 4 bases. CDR3 in amino acids: CSAWDRLSDTQYF. The CDR3 DNA reads as TGCAGTGCTTGGGACAGATTATCAGATACGCAGTATTTT.

This clonotype came up a few times. This chain links TRBV12-3 or TRBV12-4 with TRBJ1-2, with D maybe TRBD1 (5 bases). The germline V and J ends were trimmed by 0 bases and 5 bases, with 13 bases remaining between them. The CDR3 has 15 amino acids. The CDR3: CASSLAVGVQYGYTF. The CDR3 DNA reads as TGTGCCAGCAGTTTAGCAGTGGGGGTACAATATGGCTACACCTTC.

This clonotype was picked up many times. This chain joins TRBV12-3 or TRBV12-4 and TRBJ1-6; 12 positions match TRBD1. The CDR3 length is 15 residues. The ends lost 7 bases at V and 8 bases at J; junction bases unmatched: 6. CDR3 amino acids: CASTPGQGAHSPLHF. The CDR3 DNA follows: TGTGCCAGCACCCCGGGACAGGGGGCTCATTCACCCCTCCACTTT.

This clonotype was detected only a few times. V and J are TRBV9 and TRBJ2-1, with D tentatively TRBD2 (7 bases). The germline CDR1 and CDR2 sequences are SGDLS and YYNGEE. The CDR3 extends over 15 amino acids. Trimming stripped 3 bases from V and 6 bases from J, with 16 bases between. Here the CDR3 DNA reads TGTGCCAGCAGCGCGTGGGGGGGGCGTCTCAATGAGCAGTTCTTC. This codes for CASSAWGGRLNEQFF.

This clonotype was counted ten times or more. V is TRBV7-2 and J is TRBJ2-5; D uncertain. Germline CDR1 reads SGHTA; CDR2 reads FQGNSA. Trimming took off 1 base at V and 7 bases at J, with 7 bases between the two ends. This CDR3 has 12 amino acids. CDR3 in amino acids: CASSLGGGTQYF. CDR3 DNA sequence: TGTGCCAGCAGCTTAGGGGGTGGGACCCAGTACTTC.

The V call is TRBV7-9, the J call TRBJ1-2, with 7 bases matching TRBD1. CDR3 size: 14 residues. Germline lookup yields CDR1 SEHNR and CDR2 FQNEAQ (reference sequence). Trimming cost V 5 bases and J 2 bases; bases outside gene matches: 5. DNA for the CDR3: TGTGCCAGCAGCGAACCGGGACAGAACTATGGCTACACCTTC. Its protein product is CASSEPGQNYGYTF.

The chain joins TRBV12-3 or TRBV12-4 to TRBJ1-2; 8 bases are shared with TRBD1. CDR3 length equals 14 residues. Trimming took 6 bases from V and 8 from J; bases not matched to a gene: 11. The CDR3 DNA is TGTGCCAGCAGGGACAACCGGGACAGGATCGGCTACACCTTC. Protein product: CASRDNRDRIGYTF.

This clonotype was counted ten times or more. This sequence joins TRBV2 and TRBJ2-7; no firm D call. The CDR3 consists of 13 residues. Germline-derived CDR1 and CDR2 are SNHLY and FYNNEI. The V end was cut by 6 bases, the J end by 4 bases, with 13 bases between. CDR3 residues: CASSADRVYEQYF. The CDR3 DNA follows: TGTGCCAGCAGCGCCGATCGAGTTTACGAGCAGTACTTC.

A few counts support this clonotype. The V call is TRBV12-3 or TRBV12-4, the J call TRBJ2-1, with TRBD2 identical over 10 bases. Trimming took 2 bases from V and 8 from J; bases not matched to a gene: 3. The CDR3 sequence is 14 residues long. In DNA, the CDR3 is TGTGCCAGCAGTTTAAGCGGGAGGGCCTATGAGCAGTTCTTC. As protein: CASSLSGRAYEQFF.

Only a few counts were recorded for this clonotype. This chain's CDR3 is CASSLFDRTDTQYF. CDR3 DNA: TGCGCCAGCAGCTTGTTCGACAGAACAGATACGCAGTATTTT. The rearrangement uses TRBV5-1 and TRBJ2-3; TRBD1 is a possible D gene (5 bases). V lost 1 base to trimming and J lost 3 bases, with 9 bases between them. The CDR3 extends over 14 amino acids. Germline CDR1 reads SGHRS; CDR2 reads YFSETQ.

The chain links TRBV6-5 to TRBJ2-1; 14 nucleotides agree with TRBD2. Trimming took 0 bases from V and 5 from J; bases not matched to a gene: 0. CDR1 is MNHEY, CDR2 SVGAGI, per germline. CDR3 size: 16 residues. CDR3 nucleotides: TGTGCCAGCAGTTACTCGACTAGCGGGAGGGACAATGAGCAGTTCTTC. Protein sequence: CASSYSTSGRDNEQFF.

The chain recombines TRBV7-2 with TRBJ1-4, with no clear D. V lost 5 bases and J 4 bases, leaving 14 bases between the germline ends. Germline CDR1 and CDR2: SGHTA and FQGNSA. The CDR3 has 15 residues. CDR3 protein: CASSRSWELNEKLFF. DNA of the CDR3: TGTGCCAGCAGCCGGAGTTGGGAGCTTAATGAAAAACTGTTTTTT.